This TCR beta chain stems from a study of blood T cells in healthy people across ages. Study outcomes and limitations: The recorded TCR beta diversity per million T cells decreased in a roughly linear manner with age. Estimated diversity across one million T cells was deemed an underestimate.

Through a sample-barcoded 5' primer and a J-beta primer mix, a second PCR was run for 7 to 11 cycles. Carrying 12 random nucleotides, a template-switch adaptor labeled each individual cDNA molecule. Each CDR3 protein is one row after TCRdb ran MiXCR on the 5' RACE reads. The sample has some 900,000 distinct CDR3 sequences; about 44% are singletons. There were at least 5.5 micrograms of total RNA extracted from every sample. Deletions cut 7 bases from V and 5 bases from J, with 21 bases between. The CDR3 totals 15 residues. Germline V gene data show CDR1 as SEHNR and CDR2 as FQNEAQ (reference sequence). To note about this clonotype: The antigen is unknown.

The clonotype was recovered from a man younger than 45 in good health. The chain joins TRBV7-9 to TRBJ2-7; maybe TRBD2 (5 bases). Sequenced input: blood. CDR3 nucleotides: TGTGCCAGCACCCGAATCTCTGAGGGAATAGACGAGCAGTACTTC. Translation gives CASTRISEGIDEQYF.